This entry lists 23 T cell receptor beta chains sequenced from one sample in a study of T cells in Graves' hyperthyroidism and ophthalmopathy (dated by TCRdb to between 2018 and 2021). Library preparation employed multiplex PCR. Data came from an Illumina HiSeq 2000. Amplification of TCR beta CDR3 regions was carried out from RNA transcripts. For the first round of RT-PCR on the TCR CDR3, the HTBI primer set was used together with the Qiagen OneStep RT-PCR kit. Using fastp at Q25 and MiXCR, TCRdb reprocessed the public reads and kept productive beta chains. Each entry is one CDR3 protein sequence, shown with its most common DNA and genes. Counted in this sample were around 600,000 distinct CDR3 sequences; about 14% of them appeared once. The top ten hold approximately 6.4% of the sample. Sequencing used blood. The receptors derive from a woman younger than 35 with Graves' ophthalmopathy.

For this clonotype: A much larger clone lies one base from this, so it may be a read error. J is TRBJ2-1 and V is TRBV11-3; 9 positions match TRBD2. The V gene's germline CDR1 is SGHNT and CDR2 YENEEA. The CDR3 length is 14 residues. With 7 bases clipped from V and 8 bases from J, the junction kept 9 bases outside the gene matches. In DNA, the CDR3 is TGTGCCAGCAACCGAGTTAGCGGGAGCCATGAGCAGTTCTTC. It yields the protein CASNRVSGSHEQFF.

In this sample, this clonotype turned up many times. The rearrangement uses TRBV20-1 and TRBJ1-1; D is uncertain. Germline V gene lookup returns CDR1 DFQATT and CDR2 SNEGSKA (reference sequence). V lost 6 bases, J lost 8 bases, and 10 bases lay in between. The CDR3 contains 10 residues. As DNA, the CDR3 is TGCAGTGCGGTTTTCGACGAAGCTTTCTTT. Translated: CSAVFDEAFF.

This clonotype was recorded only once. One junction end disagrees with the germline gene, perhaps due to a read error. The rearrangement uses TRBV7-2 and TRBJ1-5, with a weak D call TRBD1 (5 bases). This CDR3 is built from 15 residues. CDR1 SGHTA and CDR2 FQGNSA come from the germline V gene. The CDR3 DNA reads as TGTGCCAACAGCTTAGGATCTGGGGGAAATCAGCCCCAGCATTTT. Residues: CANSLGSGGNQPQHF.

This clonotype has a count of ten or more. The genes are TRBV4-2 and TRBJ2-7; 12 nucleotides align to TRBD1. The J segment lost 5 bases and the V segment lost 1 base, leaving 3 bases of the junction unmatched. Germline CDR1 reads LGHNA; CDR2 reads YNFKEQ. The CDR3 is 15 amino acids. CDR3 nucleotide sequence: TGTGCCAGCAGCCAAGGCGGGACAGGGGGCAACGAGCAGTACTTC. Amino acids: CASSQGGTGGNEQYF.

There are many counts of this clonotype. The chain joins TRBV2 to TRBJ2-1, with D perhaps given as TRBD1 or TRBD2 (6 bases each). The CDR3 runs to 13 residues. Trimming left V 7 bases short and J 6 bases short, with 13 bases between. Germline V CDR1 and CDR2: SNHLY, FYNNEI. The CDR3 nucleotides read TGTGCCAGCAAGGGGGGACTCTCCAATGAGCAGTTCTTC. Its translation: CASKGGLSNEQFF.

Ten or more counts support this clonotype. CDR3 amino acids: CASSPTEGLGGSEAFF. CDR3 nucleotides: TGTGCCAGCTCACCCACGGAGGGCCTCGGGGGCTCTGAAGCTTTCTTT. The chain carries TRBV18 and TRBJ1-1; a possible D gene is TRBD1 (6 bases). V dropped 3 bases and J dropped 6 bases, with 20 bases sitting between them. The length of the CDR3 is 16 residues. Germline CDR1 and CDR2: KGHSH and LQKENI.

This clonotype was recorded at least ten times. One end of the junction fails to match germline, which may point to a read error. The chain links TRBV7-9 to TRBJ2-5; D remains unclear. CDR1 is SEHNR and CDR2 is FQNEAQ in the germline V gene (reference sequence). The CDR3 contains 14 residues. In nucleotides, the CDR3 is TGTGCCAGCAACTTAGTTCAGAACCAAGAGACCCAGTACTTC. Its translation is CASNLVQNQETQYF.

The rearrangement uses TRBV30 and TRBJ2-7, with TRBD2 matching 7 bases. From germline, CDR1 is GTSNPN and CDR2 SVGIG (reference sequence). With 0 bases clipped from V and 9 bases from J, the junction kept 5 bases outside the gene matches. The CDR3 sequence is 12 residues long. The CDR3: CAWSVLPGGQYF. The CDR3 nucleotides are TGTGCCTGGAGTGTACTACCGGGGGGGCAGTACTTC.

This sequence joins TRBV6-2 or TRBV6-3 and TRBJ1-2; 11 nucleotides agree with TRBD1. J was trimmed by 3 bases and V by 0 bases; bases with no gene match: 3. The germline CDR1 and CDR2 sequences are MNHEY and SVGEGT. This CDR3 region has 16 residues. The CDR3 protein is CASSYSRTGGDYGYTF. The CDR3 bases are TGTGCCAGCAGTTACTCGAGGACAGGGGGCGACTATGGCTACACCTTC.

Ten or more counts support this clonotype. The rearrangement links TRBV3-1 to TRBJ1-1; no definite D call. The CDR3 spans 12 residues. Germline lookup yields CDR1 LGHDT and CDR2 YNNKEL (reference sequence). V dropped 3 bases and J dropped 8 bases, with 10 bases sitting between them. The CDR3 region has the DNA TGTGCCAGCAGCCAGGTTAAGAGAGAAGCTTTCTTT. Protein product: CASSQVKREAFF.

This clonotype was recorded at least ten times. This chain uses TRBV7-2 with TRBJ2-1, with D perhaps TRBD2 (5 bases). Germline V gene data show CDR1 as SGHTA and CDR2 as FQGNSA. The V and J ends lost 4 bases and 7 bases respectively, with 14 bases between them. This CDR3 is 14 amino acids long. Written as DNA, the CDR3 is TGTGCCAGCAGCTCGCCAGCGGCCGGGAATGAGCAGTTCTTC. Protein sequence: CASSSPAAGNEQFF.

The rearrangement links TRBV18 to TRBJ2-7; no firm D call. The CDR3 runs to 13 residues. V dropped 2 bases and J dropped 3 bases, with 8 bases sitting between them. CDR1 and CDR2 (germline): KGHSH, LQKENI. DNA for the CDR3: TGTGCCAGCTCACCAAAGGGTAGCTACGAGCAGTACTTC. As protein: CASSPKGSYEQYF.

This clonotype has a handful of counts. The rearrangement links TRBV20-1 to TRBJ1-6; D is uncertain. V lost 6 bases and J lost 3, with 9 bases in between. Germline CDR1 DFQATT, CDR2 SNEGSKA (reference sequence). CDR3 length equals 13 residues. The CDR3, as DNA: TGCAGTGCCCGCCCCCTCTATAATTCACCCCTCCACTTT. Its protein is CSARPLYNSPLHF.

This clonotype was seen ten or more times. The chain recombines TRBV30 with TRBJ2-2, with D hard to call. CDR1 is GTSNPN and CDR2 is SVGIG in the germline V gene (reference sequence). Trimming pared 0 bases from V and 1 base from J, leaving 3 bases between. There are 13 residues in the CDR3. DNA for the CDR3: TGTGCCTGGAGTGTCAGGAACACCGGGGAGCTGTTTTTT. Translated: CAWSVRNTGELFF.

The J gene is TRBJ2-5, the V gene TRBV9; 7 bases fit TRBD1. The CDR3 runs to 15 residues. Germline CDR1 SGDLS, CDR2 YYNGEE. V was clipped by 0 bases and J by 4 bases; unmatched bases: 6. The CDR3 sequence: CASSVGDRAGETQYF. As DNA, the CDR3 is TGTGCCAGCAGCGTAGGAGACAGGGCGGGAGAGACCCAGTACTTC.

The sample holds many counts of this clonotype. The rearrangement joins TRBV3-1 to TRBJ1-5; no definite D call. Germline V gene lookup returns CDR1 LGHDT and CDR2 YNNKEL (reference sequence). V dropped 3 bases and J dropped 0 bases, with 12 bases sitting between them. CDR3 length: 16 residues. The CDR3 here is CASSQGTETSNQPQHF. DNA for the CDR3: TGTGCCAGCAGCCAGGGAACCGAAACTAGCAATCAGCCCCAGCATTTT.

The chain carries TRBV20-1 and TRBJ1-2; TRBD1 agrees at 8 bases. The V gene end was trimmed by 2 bases and the J gene end by 4 bases; junction bases not matched to a gene: 6. The germline CDR1 and CDR2 sequences are DFQATT and SNEGSKA (reference sequence). The CDR3 spans 14 residues. CDR3 bases: TGCAGTGCTAGACCGTGGACAGGGATCTATGGCTACACCTTC. This translates into CSARPWTGIYGYTF.

About this clonotype itself: An end of the junction does not agree with germline; a read error may underlie this. CDR3 sequence reads: CASSQRDEKLFF. The CDR3 nucleotides read TGCGCCAGCAGCCAACGGGATGAAAAACTGTTTTTT. V is TRBV7-2 and J is TRBJ1-4, with no clear D. The CDR3 totals 12 residues. Germline V gene sequence: CDR1 SGHTA, CDR2 FQGNSA.

This clonotype was recorded at least ten times. J is TRBJ2-5 and V is TRBV27; 9 bases are a match to TRBD1. Per the germline V gene, CDR1 is MNHEY and CDR2 is SMNVEV (reference sequence). CDR3 length: 12 residues. Trimming removed 10 bases from V and 5 bases from J; junction bases left unmatched: 5. CDR3 nucleotide sequence: TGTGCCACCATGGACAGGGGTGAGACCCAGTACTTC. Protein product: CATMDRGETQYF.

Ten or more counts support this clonotype. The rearrangement uses TRBV27 and TRBJ1-6, with D possibly matching TRBD1 (6 bases). CDR1 is MNHEY and CDR2 is SMNVEV in the germline V gene (reference sequence). The V gene lost 5 bases and the J gene lost 5 bases, with 10 bases spanning the gap. The CDR3 has 14 residues. The CDR3 protein is CASSITGNNSPLHF. The CDR3 DNA reads as TGTGCCAGCAGTATCACAGGGAATAATTCACCCCTCCACTTT.

This clonotype has a count of ten or more. CDR3 residues: CASSRDSGTNEKLFF. The CDR3 DNA reads TGTGCCAGCTCGCGCGACAGCGGTACTAATGAAAAACTGTTTTTT. V and J are TRBV18 and TRBJ1-4; a weak D match, TRBD1 (5 bases). Between the trimmed V and J ends, which lost 6 bases and 2 bases, there was a span of 13 bases. CDR1 and CDR2 (germline): KGHSH, LQKENI. The CDR3 sequence is 15 residues long.

This clonotype was counted a few times. The chain has TRBV4-3 and TRBJ2-2; TRBD2 matches at 10 bases. This CDR3 has 16 residues. Losses at the gene ends were 5 bases for V and 7 bases for J; bases not matched to a gene: 10. CDR1 is LGHNA, CDR2 YSLEER, per germline. In DNA, the CDR3 is TGCGCCAGCAGCTCTAATAGCGGGAGGAGGGTCGGGGAGCTGTTTTTT. Translation gives CASSSNSGRRVGELFF.

This clonotype was found many times. The V call is TRBV28, the J call TRBJ1-2, with 11 bases fitting TRBD1. Germline-derived CDR1 and CDR2 are MDHEN and SYDVKM. Unmatched junction bases numbered 11, after V lost 8 bases and J lost 0 bases. The CDR3 is 17 amino acids. CDR3 DNA sequence: TGTGCCAGCCGGGCCGGGACAGGGGGGTCGGCTAACTATGGCTACACCTTC. Its translation: CASRAGTGGSANYGYTF.